This T cell receptor beta chain was recorded in a study of T cell responses to AZD1222 COVID-19 vaccine. Points from the study as a whole: Most donors were white British, females outnumbered males, and clonal diversity was possibly underestimated.

Germline V gene data show CDR1 as SGHDN and CDR2 as FVKESK. V gave up 4 bases and J gave up 4 bases, with 8 bases separating them. The CDR3 sequence is 13 residues long. Details on this clone: Its antigen is currently unknown.

TCRdb keeps only in-frame clones here, not all; method: immunoSEQ multiplex PCR. Of nearly 90,000 clones detected, roughly 86% appear once; the ten largest clones hold around 5.8%. Sequences were derived from peripheral blood, sampled on day 0 of AZD1222 vaccination. The chain employs TRBV14 and TRBJ1-3; weak D call: TRBD1 (6 bases). This clonotype was obtained from an adult in good health. The CDR3 DNA sequence: TGTGCCAGCAGCCCGGGGGCCGGAAACACCATATATTTT. The encoded protein is CASSPGAGNTIYF.